This T cell receptor (beta chain) emerged from a study of Ad26.COV2.S vaccination and SARS-CoV-2 variants. For the study at large: Participants got Ad26.COV2.S intramuscularly, once or twice 56 days apart. Whole-study findings and limits: With respect to non-spike TCR breadth, vaccine and placebo recipients were similar. CD8+ and CD4+ T cells specific for spike reportedly responded with substantial breadth after vaccination.

Worth noting for this clone: Antigen unknown.

Profiled with immunoSEQ multiplex PCR; TCRdb holds only in-frame clones, not every one. The data contain hundreds of thousands of clones, roughly 84% of them singletons. Stated treatment: roughly 19 received Ad26.COV2.S at low or high dose, single or two shots; several received placebo; per-sample allocation not given. Collection of the samples took place on day 63 after the first injection of vaccine or placebo. V lost 1 base, J lost 4 bases, and 7 bases lay in between. Looked up from germline, CDR1 is MNHNY and CDR2 is SVGAGI (reference sequence). The CDR3 contains 13 residues. The chain is built from TRBV6-6 and TRBJ1-2; D is uncertain. The material sequenced was peripheral blood, taken in a trial of Ad26.COV2.S vaccine versus placebo. The TCR sequence derives from a person between 18 and 60 years old who received the Ad26.COV2.S COVID-19 vaccine or a placebo. The CDR3 bases are TGTGCCAGCAGTTACTTGGGTGTCTATGGCTACACCTTC. Residues: CASSYLGVYGYTF.